This T cell receptor beta chain was documented in a study of STAT3 mutations in large granular lymphocyte leukemia. With respect to this clone: Its cognate antigen is unknown.

Here immunoSEQ multiplex PCR was the method, and the copy in TCRdb shows in-frame clones only, minus some. This sample carries 10,000 to 15,000 clones, approximately 88% of them seen once, and the ten largest clones take 9% to 15%. Study results and limitations: Sampling intervals varied between patients and samples. Every T-LGLL patient had at least one immunodominant TCRbeta clonotype.

Germline loops: CDR1 GTSNPN, CDR2 SVGIG (reference sequence). The ends were cut back, 5 bases at V and 2 bases at J, with 11 bases in the middle. CDR3 length equals 13 residues. The source of this sequence is a human donor with T large granular lymphocyte leukemia. Some clones in this sample may be carry-over from other donors' samples. The chain recombines TRBV30 with TRBJ2-3, with D possibly being TRBD2 (6 bases). The sequenced sample was PBMCs. The CDR3 sequence: CAWEEGNTDTQYF. The CDR3 nucleotides are TGTGCCTGGGAGGAGGGAAACACAGATACGCAGTATTTT. Full variable domain (remainder filled in from reference TRBV30 and TRBJ2-3): SQTIHQWPATLVQPVGSPLSLECTVEGTSNPNLYWYRQAAGRGLQLLFYSVGIGQISSEVPQNLSASRPQDRQFILSSKKLLLSDSGFYLCAWEEGNTDTQYFGPGTRLTVL.